This is a list of T cell receptor beta chains from one sample in a study of OX40 agonist ivuxolimab in advanced cancers. Using immunoSEQ multiplex PCR, the repertoire was profiled, and TCRdb retains in-frame clones only, with some absent. The repertoire consists of some 86,000 clones, with roughly nine tenths occurring once and the leading ten covering about 8.7%. The sequenced sample was CD4+ or CD8+ T cells sorted from blood, obtained in a trial of the OX40 agonist ivuxolimab. These receptors came from an adult with an advanced solid tumor such as melanoma, head and neck, liver or kidney cancer. The conserved cysteine and the conserved F or W are not part of the CDR3 here.

j_gene	v_gene	CDR3aa
TRBJ2-3	TRBV10-2	ASNGPSTDTQY
TRBJ2-1	TRBV30	AWAGHEQF
TRBJ1-1	TRBV6-5	ASSYSIPTDRGAF
TRBJ2-1	TRBV27	ASSSRLASYNEQF
TRBJ2-1	TRBV4-1	ASRPHIATYNEQF
TRBJ2-7	TRBV7-6	ASSRGTSESHEQY
TRBJ2-7	TRBV6-5	ASRRTGTGYDEQY
TRBJ1-1	TRBV2	ASSDRDRLNTEAF
TRBJ2-7	TRBV4-1	ASSQDTGFGEQY
TRBJ1-3	TRBV29-1	SVTQGPSGNTIY
TRBJ2-7	TRBV6-1	ASSEGTGGYEQY
TRBJ2-5	TRBV11-3	ASSLDEGQETQY
TRBJ1-2	TRBV30	AWSVPGRYT
TRBJ2-1	TRBV9	ASSVEGLWGNEQF
TRBJ2-5	TRBV4-2	ASSQIQSAWETQY
TRBJ2-3	TRBV30	AWNWGLAATDTQY
TRBJ1-1	TRBV6-6	ASALGGTPNLVTF
TRBJ2-5	TRBV28	ASSLLLAGGNQETQY
TRBJ2-5	TRBV7-3	ASSLQIQETQY
TRBJ1-1	TRBV10-2	ASISSRLNTEAF
TRBJ2-1	TRBV7-8	ASTAGFTYNEQF
TRBJ1-4	TRBV29-1	SVAQGVRGATNEKLF
TRBJ1-5	TRBV6-1	ASQQGAFEQPQH
TRBJ2-7	TRBV9	ASSAQPGLILGEQY
TRBJ1-1	TRBV19	ASSLGDTEAF
TRBJ1-1	TRBV9	ASSVVGVDATEAF